One TCR beta chain is described in this entry. The CDR3 runs to 14 residues. Germline CDR1 SGHNT, CDR2 YENEEA. This entry comes from a study of CD4 and CD8 cells across lung adenocarcinoma regions. Samples came from patients with localized non-small cell lung adenocarcinoma. TCRdb independently ran MiXCR on the PCR reads; one entry per CDR3 protein. Of 7,000 to 8,500 distinct CDR3 sequences in the sample, roughly three fifths were seen once. The chain has TRBV11-3 and TRBJ2-1; the D is unclear. The J call is doubtful: the DNA matches TRBJ2-7 better. Sequenced: CD4+ T cells from the center of a lung tumor. This receptor was obtained from a female donor with lung adenocarcinoma. The CD4 and CD8 labels of this study may be unreliable. In DNA, the CDR3 is TGTGCCAGCAGCTTAGGGGCAAGCTCCTACGAGCAGTACTTC. This gives the protein CASSLGASSYEQYF.